Listed below are T cell receptor beta chains from one sample, sequenced in a study of T cells in localized non-small cell lung cancer. Measured with immunoSEQ multiplex PCR; TCRdb has only the in-frame clones, and not every one. The sample lists some 1,300 clones, 15% to 20% occurring once. Material: lung tumor tissue, obtained before any cancer treatment. The receptors shown here come from a woman aged 40-69 years with stage I lung adenocarcinoma. The CDR3 runs from the conserved cysteine through the conserved F or W. Each record gives: V gene, J gene, D gene, clone size, CDR3 protein, CDR3 DNA. A D gene is named only where the DNA matches it firmly. Clone size is not always given. Where it is, it says once, few, many or a class for expanded clones.

TRBV10-2	TRBJ2-2	TRBD2	NA	CASAAGVTGELFF	TGCGCCTCCGCGGCGGGAGTCACCGGGGAGCTGTTTTTT
TRBV11-3	TRBJ2-1	NA	hyperexpanded	CASSPTAGLYNEQFF	TGTGCCAGCAGTCCAACAGCGGGCCTCTACAATGAGCAGTTCTTC
TRBV11-3	TRBJ1-1	TRBD1	large	CASSLEGTGSEAFF	TGTGCCAGCAGCTTAGAGGGGACAGGGTCTGAAGCTTTCTTT
TRBV2	TRBJ1-1	TRBD1	few	CASTLQGPTPEAFF	TGTGCCAGCACCCTACAGGGGCCGACCCCTGAAGCTTTCTTT
TRBV25-1	TRBJ2-5	TRBD2	few	CASRDGLAGGRETQYF	TGTGCCAGCAGGGACGGACTAGCGGGGGGGCGTGAGACCCAGTACTTC
TRBV25-1	TRBJ2-1	NA	NA	CASSESVRYNEQFF	TGTGCCAGCAGTGAATCAGTGCGATACAATGAGCAGTTCTTC
TRBV2	TRBJ1-5	TRBD1	few	CASSVVGQERLNTPQHF	TGTGCCAGCAGCGTAGTAGGACAGGAGCGATTGAATACGCCCCAGCATTTT
TRBV30	TRBJ2-7	TRBD1	few	CAWSPGGAGSYEQYF	TGTGCCTGGAGTCCAGGGGGCGCAGGTAGCTACGAGCAGTACTTC
TRBV6-8	TRBJ1-1	NA	few	CAITGQPGGDTEAFF	TGTGCCATCACAGGACAGCCCGGGGGTGACACTGAAGCTTTCTTT
TRBV29-1	TRBJ2-1	NA	NA	CSVAYPRGNEQFF	TGCAGCGTTGCTTACCCCCGTGGAAATGAGCAGTTCTTC
TRBV4-1	TRBJ2-3	TRBD2	few	CASSHRTSGLTDTQYF	TGCGCCAGCAGCCATCGGACTAGTGGGCTCACAGATACGCAGTATTTT
TRBV1	TRBJ2-5	NA	NA	CASSQDKGGQETQYF	TGCGCCAGCAGCCAAGATAAGGGGGGTCAGGAGACCCAGTACTTC
TRBV29-1	TRBJ1-1	NA	few	CSAHGVMNTEAFF	TGCAGCGCCCACGGGGTTATGAACACTGAAGCTTTCTTT
TRBV5-1	TRBJ2-6	TRBD1	NA	CASSSGQGGGGANVLTF	TGCGCCAGCAGCTCGGGACAGGGAGGTGGTGGGGCCAACGTCCTGACTTTC
TRBV28	TRBJ2-1	TRBD2	few	CASTGGGRAYEQFF	TGTGCCAGCACGGGTGGCGGGAGGGCCTATGAGCAGTTCTTC
TRBV28	TRBJ1-4	NA	NA	CASSFQLGRTNEKLFF	TGTGCCAGCAGTTTCCAATTAGGGCGAACTAATGAAAAACTGTTTTTT
TRBV6-8	TRBJ1-2	TRBD1	few	CAISLGTGNQPNYGYTF	TGTGCCATCAGTCTCGGGACAGGGAACCAGCCTAACTATGGCTACACCTTC
TRBV5-1	TRBJ2-3	TRBD1	few	CASSLDRAITDTQYF	TGCGCCAGCAGCTTAGACAGGGCGATTACAGATACGCAGTATTTT
TRBV19	TRBJ2-3	NA	few	CASSPDRPAASTDTQYF	TGTGCCAGTAGTCCCGACAGGCCCGCCGCTAGCACAGATACGCAGTATTTT
TRBV28	TRBJ1-6	NA	NA	CASSPSRVSSLHF	TGTGCCAGCAGTCCGAGCCGAGTGTCGTCCCTCCACTTT
TRBV11-3	TRBJ1-3	NA	medium-sized	CASSFGQPLSGNTIYF	TGTGCCAGCAGCTTTGGACAGCCTCTCTCTGGAAACACCATATATTTT
TRBV28	TRBJ2-3	TRBD2	few	CASSSSRLAGTDTQYF	TGTGCCAGCAGTTCCTCCCGACTAGCGGGGACAGATACGCAGTATTTT
TRBV11-3	TRBJ2-1	TRBD2	medium-sized	CASSDSAGTNYNEQFF	TGTGCCAGCAGCGATTCAGCGGGGACCAATTACAATGAGCAGTTCTTC
TRBV28	TRBJ2-1	NA	few	CASNGSGRDYNEQFF	TGTGCCAGCAACGGGTCAGGCCGCGACTACAATGAGCAGTTCTTC
TRBV25-1	TRBJ2-7	NA	NA	CASSLSTASYEQYF	TGTGCCAGCAGTCTCTCGACAGCCTCCTACGAGCAGTACTTC
TRBV13	TRBJ2-5	NA	few	CASSFGPEGTQYF	TGTGCCAGCAGCTTCGGCCCCGAGGGGACCCAGTACTTC
TRBV9	TRBJ2-7	NA	NA	CASSEGGRYTYEQYF	TGTGCCAGCAGTGAAGGCGGCAGGTATACCTACGAGCAGTACTTC
TRBV6-8	TRBJ1-1	TRBD1	few	CAIRRQGGTEAFF	TGTGCCATCAGAAGACAGGGGGGGACTGAAGCTTTCTTT
TRBV12-2	TRBJ2-7	NA	few	CAGHKSGTGRYEQYF	TGTGCCGGACATAAATCCGGGACAGGGCGGTACGAGCAGTACTTC